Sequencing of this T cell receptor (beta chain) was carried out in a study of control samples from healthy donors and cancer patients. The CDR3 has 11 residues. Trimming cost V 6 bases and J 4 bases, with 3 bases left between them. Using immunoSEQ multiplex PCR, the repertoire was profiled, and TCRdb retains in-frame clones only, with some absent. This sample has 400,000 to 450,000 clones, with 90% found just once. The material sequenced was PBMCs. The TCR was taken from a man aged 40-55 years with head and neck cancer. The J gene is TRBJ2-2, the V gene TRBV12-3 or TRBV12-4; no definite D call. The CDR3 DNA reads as TGTGCCAGCAGATCCACCGGGGAGCTGTTTTTT. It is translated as CASRSTGELFF.